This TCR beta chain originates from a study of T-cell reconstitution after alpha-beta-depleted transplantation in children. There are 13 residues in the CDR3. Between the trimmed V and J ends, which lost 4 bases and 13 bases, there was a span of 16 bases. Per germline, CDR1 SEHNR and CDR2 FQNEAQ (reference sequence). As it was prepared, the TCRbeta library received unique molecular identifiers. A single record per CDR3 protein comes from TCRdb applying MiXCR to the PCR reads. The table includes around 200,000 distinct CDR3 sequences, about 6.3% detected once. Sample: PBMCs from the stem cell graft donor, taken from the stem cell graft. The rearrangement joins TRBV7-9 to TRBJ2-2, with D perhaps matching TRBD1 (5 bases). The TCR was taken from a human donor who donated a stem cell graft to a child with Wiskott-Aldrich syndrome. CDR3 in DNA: TGTGCCAGCAGCTCAGGGTTCGTCTGGGGGCTGTTTTTT. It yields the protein CASSSGFVWGLFF.